A selection of T cell receptor beta chains follows, all from one sample in a study of cytomegalovirus exposure and HLA in healthy donors. The assay was immunoSEQ multiplex PCR, and TCRdb's table has in-frame clones only and misses some. This sample has hundreds of thousands of clones; roughly 88% occur once, and the top ten carry approximately 0.86%. Sequences were obtained from PBMCs. Receptor source: a woman aged 18-35 years in good health and CMV-seronegative. The CDR3 runs from the conserved cysteine through the conserved F or W. D genes are given only for firm matches. Not every row has a clone size; where given, it reads once, few, many or a size class.

clone size | J gene | CDR3 length | D gene | V gene | CDR3 protein | CDR3 DNA
- | TRBJ1-2 | 16 | TRBD1 | TRBV5-6 | CASSSGRGGRDYGYTF | TGTGCCAGCAGCTCGGGTCGAGGGGGCCGGGACTATGGCTACACCTTC
- | TRBJ1-2 | 20 | - | TRBV12-2 | CASRLGIRECDRHTYYGYTF | TGTGCAAGTCGCTTAGGGATCAGGGAATGTGATAGGCACACTTACTATGGCTACACCTTC
- | TRBJ2-1 | 14 | TRBD1 | TRBV27 | CASSRTGGYNEQFF | TGTGCCAGCAGCAGGACAGGGGGTTACAATGAGCAGTTCTTC
few | TRBJ2-7 | 14 | - | TRBV27 | CASSWTVGSYEQYF | TGTGCCAGCAGTTGGACAGTAGGTTCCTACGAGCAGTACTTC
- | TRBJ1-1 | 13 | - | TRBV18 | CASSREEYTEAFF | TGTGCCAGCTCACGAGAAGAGTACACTGAAGCTTTCTTT
- | TRBJ2-1 | 16 | - | TRBV5-1 | CASSLDIASGRDEQFF | TGCGCCAGCAGCTTGGATATAGCATCGGGTCGGGATGAGCAGTTCTTC
- | TRBJ1-3 | 16 | - | TRBV7-9 | CASSLVPGLAGNTIYF | TGTGCCAGCAGCTTAGTGCCGGGTCTAGCTGGAAACACCATATATTTT
once | TRBJ1-6 | 14 | - | TRBV30 | CAWSYGDYNSPLHF | TGTGCCTGGAGTTACGGGGATTACAATTCACCCCTCCACTTT
- | TRBJ1-5 | 15 | - | TRBV6-5 | CASSGASEHNQPQHF | TGTGCCAGCAGTGGGGCGTCGGAACACAATCAGCCCCAGCATTTT
- | TRBJ2-1 | 16 | - | TRBV19 | CASSRIGSTRGNEQFF | TGTGCCAGTAGCAGAATCGGGAGCACGAGGGGAAATGAGCAGTTCTTC
- | TRBJ2-7 | 15 | - | TRBV5-6 | CASSSFASGSYEQYF | TGTGCCAGCAGCTCATTTGCCTCGGGGTCCTACGAGCAGTACTTC
- | TRBJ2-7 | 13 | TRBD1 | TRBV5-1 | CASRPGTGYEQYF | TGCGCCAGCAGGCCCGGGACAGGCTACGAGCAGTACTTC
few | TRBJ1-3 | 13 | - | TRBV2 | CASRDNPGNTIYF | TGTGCCAGCAGGGACAACCCTGGAAACACCATATATTTT
- | TRBJ2-5 | 14 | - | TRBV7-9 | CASTRPGAGETQYF | TGTGCCAGCACCCGCCCGGGAGCTGGTGAGACCCAGTACTTC
- | TRBJ2-3 | 12 | - | TRBV7-2 | CASSLVAQTQYF | TGTGCCAGCAGCTTAGTCGCTCAGACGCAGTATTTT
- | TRBJ1-4 | 16 | - | TRBV11-2 | CASSLGYLATNEKLFF | TGTGCCAGCAGCTTAGGGTACTTAGCAACTAATGAAAAACTGTTTTTT
- | TRBJ1-5 | 14 | - | TRBV6-5 | CASSLPGGHQPQHF | TGTGCCAGCAGCCTCCCGGGGGGACATCAGCCCCAGCATTTT
- | TRBJ1-1 | 14 | - | TRBV7-9 | CASSLDGGGTEAFF | TGTGCCAGCAGCTTAGACGGGGGTGGCACTGAAGCTTTCTTT
few | TRBJ2-7 | 15 | - | TRBV6-5 | CASAPWGESRYEQYF | TGTGCCAGCGCTCCTTGGGGGGAATCACGCTACGAGCAGTACTTC
- | TRBJ2-7 | 15 | TRBD1 | TRBV5-1 | CASSLGTADSYEQYF | TGCGCCAGCAGCTTAGGGACAGCCGATTCCTACGAGCAGTACTTC
- | TRBJ2-3 | 17 | TRBD2 | TRBV4-2 | CASSQDRRLAGTDTQYF | TGTGCCAGCAGCCAAGATAGGCGACTAGCGGGGACAGATACGCAGTATTTT
- | TRBJ1-2 | 15 | - | TRBV5-4 | CASSLVWGREVGYTF | TGTGCCAGCAGCTTGGTCTGGGGACGGGAGGTAGGCTACACCTTC
- | TRBJ2-1 | 14 | - | TRBV11-2 | CASSGVTSFDEQFF | TGTGCCAGCAGCGGGGTGACTAGTTTCGATGAGCAGTTCTTC
- | TRBJ2-3 | 16 | - | TRBV7-9 | CASSPRVGVATDTQYF | TGTGCCAGCAGCCCCCGAGTGGGCGTCGCCACAGATACGCAGTATTTT
- | TRBJ1-1 | 13 | - | TRBV29-1 | CSVKVGGSTEAFF | TGCAGCGTCAAGGTGGGGGGGTCCACTGAAGCTTTCTTT
few | TRBJ2-7 | 13 | TRBD2 | TRBV7-9 | CASYGLGAYEQYF | TGTGCCAGCTACGGACTAGGAGCTTACGAGCAGTACTTC
- | TRBJ1-1 | 13 | - | TRBV19 | CASSMATNTEAFF | TGTGCCAGTAGTATGGCAACCAACACTGAAGCTTTCTTT
- | TRBJ1-2 | 16 | TRBD1 | TRBV11-2 | CASSLEQGAPGYGYTF | TGTGCCAGCAGCTTAGAGCAGGGGGCCCCTGGCTATGGCTACACCTTC
- | TRBJ2-7 | 17 | TRBD2 | TRBV15 | CATSRASGRATSYEQYF | TGTGCCACCAGCAGAGCTAGCGGGAGGGCCACCTCCTACGAGCAGTACTTC
- | TRBJ2-3 | 19 | - | TRBV10-2 | CASNSYISPAGQGADTQYF | TGCGCCAGCAACTCCTACATTTCCCCGGCAGGGCAAGGCGCAGATACGCAGTATTTT
once | TRBJ2-2 | 17 | - | TRBV9 | CASSPSGTGYNTGELFF | TGTGCCAGCAGCCCTTCCGGGACTGGGTATAACACCGGGGAGCTGTTTTTT
- | TRBJ1-5 | 13 | - | TRBV6-5 | CASRGGPVQPQHF | TGTGCCAGCCGGGGGGGTCCGGTCCAGCCCCAGCATTTT
- | TRBJ2-3 | 19 | - | TRBV2 | CARGSPPRYSERVTDTQYF | TGTGCCAGGGGGTCCCCCCCCCGCTACTCGGAGCGGGTCACAGATACGCAGTATTTT
once | TRBJ2-3 | 16 | TRBD2 | TRBV4-2 | CASSHTTSGSTDTQYF | TGTGCCAGCAGCCATACGACTAGCGGGAGCACAGATACGCAGTATTTT
- | TRBJ2-7 | 15 | TRBD2 | TRBV2 | CASRPTGTSGDEQYF | TGTGCCAGCAGACCTACCGGGACTAGCGGAGACGAGCAGTACTTC
- | TRBJ2-7 | 15 | TRBD1 | TRBV6-1 | CASNPDRGQIYEQYF | TGTGCCAGCAACCCAGACAGGGGGCAAATCTACGAGCAGTACTTC
- | TRBJ1-1 | 16 | - | TRBV4-1 | CASSQERGYRNTEAFF | TGCGCCAGCAGCCAAGAGAGGGGGTACCGGAACACTGAAGCTTTCTTT
once | TRBJ1-1 | 13 | - | TRBV7-2 | CASSVQDNTEAFF | TGTGCCAGCAGCGTACAGGATAACACTGAAGCTTTCTTT
- | TRBJ1-2 | 10 | - | TRBV6-5 | CASRDYGYTF | TGTGCCAGCCGGGACTATGGCTACACCTTC